This TCR beta chain was identified in a study of cytomegalovirus exposure and HLA in healthy donors. Study information: An early release of data contained 75 million to 90 million unique TCRs, which came from HLA-typed donors. Overall study results and limits: TCR beta sequences reportedly predicted most subjects' HLA-A and HLA-B alleles accurately.

Notes on this clone: Its specificity is not known.

PCR primers comprised 60 Vbeta and 13 Jbeta primers. Assay used: immunoSEQ multiplex PCR; TCRdb lists only in-frame clones, some missing. This sample has 100,000 to 150,000 clones; roughly 68% occur once, and the top ten carry about 4%. The germline gives CDR1 SQVTM, CDR2 ANQGSEA. Losses at the gene ends were 6 bases for V and 2 bases for J; bases not matched to a gene: 8. The CDR3 runs to 14 residues. The sequenced sample consisted of PBMCs. The genes are TRBV29-1 and TRBJ2-3, with 7 bases matching TRBD2. This clonotype was obtained from a woman aged 45 to 65 in good health and CMV-seropositive. The CDR3 nucleotides are TGCAGCGTATCTCGGGGGGAACTCACAGATACGCAGTATTTT. Translation: CSVSRGELTDTQYF.